The entry that follows covers one T cell receptor (beta chain) sequence. Its antigen is unidentified. This entry comes from a study of T cell responses to AZD1222 COVID-19 vaccine. Study-wide results and limits: Spike-specific TCR depth and breadth grew after two AZD1222 doses.

Profiling relied on immunoSEQ multiplex PCR, and the TCRdb table lists in-frame clones only, not all of them. This sample has about 96,000 clones, with around 91% found just once. Trimming took 7 bases from V and 0 from J, leaving 12 bases between them. There are 14 residues in the CDR3. Germline V gene data show CDR1 as MNHEY and CDR2 as SVGAGI. This TCR came from an adult in good health. Sequences were derived from peripheral blood, sampled on day 0 of MenACWY control vaccination. The chain carries TRBV6-5 and TRBJ1-2; the D is unclear. CDR3 bases: TGTGCCAGCACCGGGCAGCAAGCTAACTATGGCTACACCTTC. Protein product: CASTGQQANYGYTF.